This T cell receptor (beta chain) was retrieved from a study of radiotherapy plus CTLA-4 blockade in lung cancer. As for the study in general: Objective responses occurred in around 18% of patients; over 25% had disease control.

Ipilimumab CTLA-4 blockade and focal radiation were given to patients with chemo-refractory metastatic non-small-cell lung cancer. Trimming took 1 base from V and 5 from J, leaving 5 bases between them. The CDR3 totals 12 residues. The germline V gene encodes CDR1 SEHNR and CDR2 FQNEAQ (reference sequence). The study, taken as a whole, reports: The authors reported that early blood T cell clone dynamics, with interferon-beta, best predicted response. Among blood TCR repertoires after radiotherapy plus ipilimumab, tumor-derived clones expanded.

Clones were read by immunoSEQ multiplex PCR, and TCRdb kept only the in-frame ones, dropping some. In the table there are roughly 30,000 clones, approximately 80% of which are singletons. As for this clone: What it binds is not known.

The sample consisted of peripheral blood, taken from a patient treated with radiotherapy plus ipilimumab. The V call is TRBV7-9, the J call TRBJ2-5, with D unclear. The receptor's source is a human donor with non-small cell lung cancer that progressed on radiotherapy plus ipilimumab. The CDR3 protein is CASSLVPETQYF. The CDR3 DNA sequence: TGTGCCAGCAGCTTAGTTCCGGAGACCCAGTACTTC.